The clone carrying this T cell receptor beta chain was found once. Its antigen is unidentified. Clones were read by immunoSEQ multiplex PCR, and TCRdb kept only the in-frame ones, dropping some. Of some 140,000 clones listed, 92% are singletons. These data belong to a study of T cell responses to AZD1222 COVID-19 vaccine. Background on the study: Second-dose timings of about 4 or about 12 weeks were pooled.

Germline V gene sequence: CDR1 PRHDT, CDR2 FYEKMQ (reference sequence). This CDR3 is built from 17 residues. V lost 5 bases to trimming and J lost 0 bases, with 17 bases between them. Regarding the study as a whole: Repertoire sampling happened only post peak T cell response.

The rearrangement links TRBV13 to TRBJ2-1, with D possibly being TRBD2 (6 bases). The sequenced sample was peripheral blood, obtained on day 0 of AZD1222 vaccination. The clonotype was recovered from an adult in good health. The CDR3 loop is CASSPPPGLSSYNEQFF. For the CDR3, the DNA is TGTGCCAGCAGCCCCCCACCGGGACTGAGCTCCTACAATGAGCAGTTCTTC.